This entry concerns a single T cell receptor beta chain. Its antigen is undetermined. The data belong to a study of CD8 T cells in ankylosing spondylitis. It was by quantitative 5'-RACE with molecular barcodes that TCR beta libraries were made. TCRdb processed the 5' RACE reads anew with MiXCR; each CDR3 protein has one entry. The data show approximately 250,000 distinct CDR3 sequences, roughly a third seen once. Study observations and caveats: Previously reported in reactive arthritis synovial fluid and blood were some of the motif variants. A motif in TCR beta, a set of 8 or 9 highly homologous variants, appeared characteristic of ankylosing spondylitis blood.

CDR1 and CDR2 from the germline V gene are SGHDT and YYEEEE. This CDR3 contains 14 residues. Trimming left V 1 base short and J 2 bases short, with 7 bases between. The sample taken for sequencing was blood, either unsorted or a sorted T cell fraction (not recorded which). This chain uses TRBV5-6 with TRBJ1-3; D is unclear. This receptor was obtained from a male donor with ankylosing spondylitis or in good health (not recorded which). CDR3 sequence: CASSLWETGNTIYF. The CDR3 DNA reads TGTGCCAGCAGCTTGTGGGAAACTGGAAACACCATATATTTT.